This entry describes one T cell receptor beta chain. Time point noted: pretreatment peripheral blood. Patients in the study were battling locally advanced or metastatic urothelial carcinoma. The entry originates in a study of PD-L1 blockade in urothelial cancer. Each PCR had synthetic TCR analog templates added to it as a spike-in. The method was immunoSEQ multiplex PCR; TCRdb's version includes in-frame clones alone and lacks a portion of them. The table lists 50,000 to 70,000 clones, about 81% of them singletons, with over 1.5% in the top ten. The material sequenced was PBMCs, taken around atezolizumab (anti-PD-L1) treatment. This sequence originates from a man in his sixties or seventies with urothelial cancer.

CDR3 nucleotide sequence: TGTGCCACCAGGAGAACCCCTGGACTAGCTAGCACAGATACGCAGTATTTT. Protein: CATRRTPGLASTDTQYF. This sequence joins TRBV15 and TRBJ2-3; TRBD2 agrees at 8 bases. The germline V gene encodes CDR1 LNHNV and CDR2 YYDKDF (reference sequence). This CDR3 has 17 amino acids. Trimming cost V 6 bases and J 0 bases; bases outside gene matches: 11.